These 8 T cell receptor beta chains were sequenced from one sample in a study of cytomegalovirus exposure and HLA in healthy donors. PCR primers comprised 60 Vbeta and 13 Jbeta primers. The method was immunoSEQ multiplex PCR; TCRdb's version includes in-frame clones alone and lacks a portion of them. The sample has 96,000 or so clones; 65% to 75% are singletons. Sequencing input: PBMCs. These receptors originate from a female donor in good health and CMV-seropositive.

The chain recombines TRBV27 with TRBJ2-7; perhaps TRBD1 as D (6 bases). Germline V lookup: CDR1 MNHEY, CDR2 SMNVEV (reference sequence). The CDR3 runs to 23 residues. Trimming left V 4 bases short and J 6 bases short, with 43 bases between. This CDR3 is CASSSSKRGLRGGPILAAGEQYF. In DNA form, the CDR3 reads TGTGCCAGCAGTTCAAGCAAACGTGGGCTCCGAGGGGGTCCGATCTTAGCTGCAGGCGAGCAGTACTTC.

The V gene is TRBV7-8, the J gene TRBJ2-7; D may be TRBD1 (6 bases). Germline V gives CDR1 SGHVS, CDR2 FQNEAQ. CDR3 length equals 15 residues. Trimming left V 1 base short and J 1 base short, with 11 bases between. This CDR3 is CASSLVQGPSYEQYV. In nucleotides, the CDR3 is TGTGCCAGCAGCTTAGTACAGGGCCCATCCTACGAGCAGTACGTC.

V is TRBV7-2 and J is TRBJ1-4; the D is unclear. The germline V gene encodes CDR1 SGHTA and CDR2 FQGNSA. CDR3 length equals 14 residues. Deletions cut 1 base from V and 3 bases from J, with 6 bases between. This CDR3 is CASSLGQANEKLFF. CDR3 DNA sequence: TGTGCCAGCAGCTTAGGGCAGGCTAATGAAAAACTGTTTTTT.

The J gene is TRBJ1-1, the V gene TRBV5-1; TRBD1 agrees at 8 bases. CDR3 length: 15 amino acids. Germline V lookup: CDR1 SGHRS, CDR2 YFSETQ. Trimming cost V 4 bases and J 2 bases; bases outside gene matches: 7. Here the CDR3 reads CASSGVDRANTEAFF. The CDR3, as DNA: TGCGCCAGCAGCGGGGTGGACAGGGCAAACACTGAAGCTTTCTTT.

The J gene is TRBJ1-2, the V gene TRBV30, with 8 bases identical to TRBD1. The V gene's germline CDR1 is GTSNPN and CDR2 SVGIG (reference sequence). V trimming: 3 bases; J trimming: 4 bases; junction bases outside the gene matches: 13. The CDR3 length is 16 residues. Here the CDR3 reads CAWRPPRQGNLYGYTF. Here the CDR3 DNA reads TGTGCCTGGAGGCCCCCAAGACAGGGGAATCTCTATGGCTACACCTTC.

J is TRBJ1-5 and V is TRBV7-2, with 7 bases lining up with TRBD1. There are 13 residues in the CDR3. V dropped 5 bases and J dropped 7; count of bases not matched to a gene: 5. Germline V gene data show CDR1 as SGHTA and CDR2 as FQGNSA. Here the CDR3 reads CASSPQGNQPQHF. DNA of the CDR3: TGTGCCAGCAGCCCACAGGGGAACCAGCCCCAGCATTTT.

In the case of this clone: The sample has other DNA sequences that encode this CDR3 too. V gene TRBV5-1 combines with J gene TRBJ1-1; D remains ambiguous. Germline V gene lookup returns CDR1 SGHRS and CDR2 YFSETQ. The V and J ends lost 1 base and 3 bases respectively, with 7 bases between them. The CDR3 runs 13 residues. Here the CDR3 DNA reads TGCGCCAGCAGCTTGAGGAGGGACACTGAAGCTTTCTTT. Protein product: CASSLRRDTEAFF.

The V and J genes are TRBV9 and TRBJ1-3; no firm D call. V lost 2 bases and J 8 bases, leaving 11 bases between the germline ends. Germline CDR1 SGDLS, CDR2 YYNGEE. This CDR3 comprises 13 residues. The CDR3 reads CASSVVPADTIYF. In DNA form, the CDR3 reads TGTGCCAGCAGCGTCGTCCCAGCGGACACCATATATTTT.